This T cell receptor beta chain was identified during a study of blood T cell repertoires in COVID-19. Sequencing used immunoSEQ multiplex PCR; TCRdb keeps in-frame clones, though not all of them. The data contain a few hundred thousand clones, approximately 90% of them singletons. V shed 7 bases and J shed 4 bases, with 11 bases lying between them. Germline V lookup: CDR1 DFQATT, CDR2 SNEGSKA (reference sequence). This CDR3 spans 11 amino acids. The sample was PBMCs or T cells enriched from blood (not recorded which). This clonotype was obtained from a young woman who had recovered from COVID-19. This chain joins TRBV20-1 and TRBJ2-7, with D possibly being TRBD2 (5 bases). DNA of the CDR3: TGCAGTGTTCCCCGGGGATACGAGCAGTACTTC. Its translation is CSVPRGYEQYF.